Listed here are 3 T cell receptor beta chains from one sample, sequenced in a study of blood T cell repertoires in COVID-19. Profiled with immunoSEQ multiplex PCR; TCRdb holds only in-frame clones, not every one. The data contain roughly 100,000 clones, about 85% of them seen just once; the ten biggest clones take up about 3.8%. The source material was peripheral blood. These receptors were obtained from a man over 45 with acute or convalescent COVID-19.

This clone showed up just a few times. CDR3 residues: CASSQDEPGNEKLFF. The CDR3 DNA is TGTGCCAGCAGCCAAGACGAGCCAGGGAATGAAAAACTGTTTTTT. The rearrangement joins TRBV3-1 (or the pseudogene TRBV3-2) to TRBJ1-4; D may be TRBD1 (5 bases). Between the trimmed V and J ends, which lost 0 bases and 5 bases, there was a span of 10 bases. CDR1 LGHDT and CDR2 YNNKEL come from the germline V gene (reference sequence). CDR3 length equals 15 residues.

The chain employs TRBV6-6 and TRBJ2-4; the D gene is possibly TRBD2 (6 bases). CDR3 length: 12 residues. Trimming cost V 6 bases and J 8 bases, with 11 bases left between them. CDR1 is MNHNY and CDR2 is SVGAGI in the germline V gene (reference sequence). Written as DNA, the CDR3 is TGTGCCAGCAGCGGGACTCAAGACATTCAGTACTTC. This translates into CASSGTQDIQYF.

The J gene is TRBJ2-2, the V gene TRBV5-5, with 10 positions matching TRBD2. Germline CDR1 is SGHKS and CDR2 is YYEKEE (reference sequence). Unmatched junction bases numbered 8, after V lost 2 bases and J lost 7 bases. CDR3 size: 16 residues. DNA for the CDR3: TGTGCCAGCAGCTTCTCTAGCGGGAGTGTGAACGGGGAGCTGTTTTTT. As protein: CASSFSSGSVNGELFF.